The 27 T cell receptor beta chains presented below share a single source sample, sequenced in a study of blood T cell repertoires in COVID-19. Clones were sequenced by immunoSEQ multiplex PCR, and TCRdb holds only the in-frame ones, with some missing. The sample shows hundreds of thousands of clones, around 92% of them seen only once. Material: peripheral blood. The receptors were gathered from a woman aged 25 to 39 with COVID-19, enrolled during active disease.

The chain combines TRBV18 with TRBJ1-4; no clear D gene. Between the trimmed V and J ends, which lost 0 bases and 6 bases, there was a span of 5 bases. This CDR3 region has 13 residues. CDR1 KGHSH and CDR2 LQKENI come from the germline V gene. The CDR3 DNA is TGTGCCAGCTCACCACCTAGCGATGAAAAACTGTTTTTT. Translated, it gives CASSPPSDEKLFF.

This rearrangement joins TRBV28 to TRBJ2-1; TRBD2 matches 8 bases. Germline V gene sequence: CDR1 MDHEN, CDR2 SYDVKM. Unmatched junction bases numbered 6, after V lost 8 bases and J lost 0 bases. The CDR3 consists of 15 residues. The CDR3 sequence: CASGIAGISYNEQFF. For the CDR3, the DNA is TGTGCCAGCGGTATAGCGGGAATCTCCTACAATGAGCAGTTCTTC.

The gene calls are TRBV18 and TRBJ2-7, with a possible D match to TRBD2 (5 bases). Trimming removed 1 base at V and 2 bases at J, with 15 bases between. The CDR3 consists of 16 residues. Per germline, CDR1 KGHSH and CDR2 LQKENI. Here the CDR3 reads CASSPLAGLQTYEQYF. CDR3 in DNA: TGTGCCAGCTCACCACTCGCCGGACTCCAAACCTACGAGCAGTACTTC.

The V call is TRBV12-3 or TRBV12-4, the J call TRBJ1-2; TRBD1 aligns across 7 bases. V shed 6 bases, J shed 7 bases, and the junction held 8 bases outside the gene matches. This CDR3 spans 13 amino acids. The CDR3 DNA is TGTGCCAGCAGCGTGGGACAGCGCTTTGGCTACACCTTC. This sequence encodes CASSVGQRFGYTF.

The chain recombines TRBV21-1 with TRBJ1-5; no DNA check was done on the table's D call, TRBD1. TRBV21-1 is designated a pseudogene. There are 15 residues in the CDR3. CDR3 sequence reads: CASSKARQGDQPQHF. The CDR3 DNA follows: TGTGCCAGCAGCAAAGCCCGGCAGGGCGATCAGCCCCAGCATTTT.

The gene calls are TRBV7-9 and TRBJ2-7; TRBD1 aligns across 10 bases. This CDR3 has 14 residues. Germline V gene lookup returns CDR1 SEHNR and CDR2 FQNEAQ (reference sequence). J was trimmed by 6 bases and V by 5 bases; bases with no gene match: 7. The CDR3 here is CASSLTGQGSEQYF. DNA for the CDR3: TGTGCCAGCAGCCTAACGGGACAGGGGAGCGAGCAGTACTTC.

The chain's CDR3 is CASSLLGTSYYEQYF. The CDR3 DNA follows: TGCGCCAGCAGCCTTCTAGGGACTAGTTACTACGAGCAGTACTTC. J is TRBJ2-7 and V is TRBV4-1; TRBD2 aligns across 8 bases. The CDR3 extends over 15 amino acids. V shed 4 bases, J shed 3 bases, and the junction held 8 bases outside the gene matches. Germline V gene lookup returns CDR1 MGHRA and CDR2 YSYEKL.

The chain is built from TRBV5-6 and TRBJ1-6; D is unclear. The germline V gene encodes CDR1 SGHDT and CDR2 YYEEEE. Trimming stripped 2 bases from V and 0 bases from J, with 18 bases between. The CDR3 length is 19 residues. As DNA, the CDR3 is TGTGCCAGCAGCTTAGTTCTTGGGCCTGGGAGCTCCTATAATTCACCCCTCCACTTT. This codes for CASSLVLGPGSSYNSPLHF.

The chain is built from TRBV18 and TRBJ1-1; D may be TRBD1 (6 bases). The V and J ends lost 3 bases and 8 bases respectively, with 10 bases between them. The CDR3 covers 12 residues. The germline gives CDR1 KGHSH, CDR2 LQKENI. The CDR3 DNA sequence: TGTGCCAGCTCACCCCTAACAGGGGAAGCTTTCTTT. Translating it yields CASSPLTGEAFF.

The rearrangement joins TRBV10-2 to TRBJ2-2; TRBD2 aligns across 13 bases. CDR1 and CDR2 from the germline V gene are WSHSY and SAAADI. V lost 0 bases, J lost 4 bases, and 2 bases stayed unmatched. The CDR3 runs to 17 residues. In DNA, the CDR3 is TGCGCCAGCAGTGAGTCTGGGACTAGCGGGATCACCGGGGAGCTGTTTTTT. It encodes CASSESGTSGITGELFF.

This clone was picked up one time. The V and J genes are TRBV18 and TRBJ2-7; 10 bases map to TRBD1. Per germline, CDR1 KGHSH and CDR2 LQKENI. V lost 3 bases to trimming and J lost 6 bases; unmatched junction nucleotides: 8. The CDR3 spans 15 residues. The CDR3 loop reads CASSPSDRGTIEQYF. The CDR3 nucleotides read TGTGCCAGCTCACCTTCGGACAGGGGGACCATCGAGCAGTACTTC.

This chain links TRBV4-1 with TRBJ2-3; D might be TRBD2 (5 bases). V was pared by 3 bases and J by 3 bases, with 16 bases between. The CDR3 is 16 amino acids. Germline CDR1 MGHRA, CDR2 YSYEKL. The DNA of the CDR3 is TGCGCCAGCAGCCATGCCCGCGGGCGGAGAACAGATACGCAGTATTTT. It is translated as CASSHARGRRTDTQYF.

This clone was detected only once. The chain recombines TRBV4-1 with TRBJ1-2; D is perhaps TRBD1 (5 bases). There are 13 residues in the CDR3. CDR1 MGHRA and CDR2 YSYEKL come from the germline V gene. Trimming took 4 bases from V and 3 from J, leaving 9 bases between them. CDR3 in amino acids: CASSLGTDYGYTF. CDR3 DNA: TGCGCCAGCAGCCTCGGGACTGACTATGGCTACACCTTC.

The V gene is TRBV7-9, the J gene TRBJ1-2; D remains ambiguous. V lost 10 bases to trimming and J lost 4 bases, with 19 bases between them. The CDR3 sequence is 14 residues long. Germline CDR1 reads SEHNR; CDR2 reads FQNEAQ (reference sequence). The CDR3: CAIPEAAVSYGYTF. CDR3 bases: TGTGCCATCCCTGAGGCCGCCGTCAGCTATGGCTACACCTTC.

The chain combines TRBV6-5 with TRBJ1-2; D remains ambiguous. Trimming took off 0 bases at V and 3 bases at J, with 11 bases between the two ends. The germline CDR1 and CDR2 sequences are MNHEY and SVGAGI. This CDR3 has 15 amino acids. The CDR3, as DNA: TGTGCCAGCAGTTACTCGAGGGAGGGATACTATGGCTACACCTTC. Protein product: CASSYSREGYYGYTF.

This sequence joins TRBV5-1 and TRBJ1-2; TRBD1 aligns across 7 bases. This CDR3 is built from 11 residues. V trimming: 4 bases; J trimming: 8 bases; junction bases outside the gene matches: 2. CDR1 is SGHRS, CDR2 YFSETQ, per germline. The CDR3 here is CASSAGQGYTF. The CDR3 DNA is TGCGCCAGCAGCGCGGGACAGGGCTACACCTTC.

V and J are TRBV18 and TRBJ2-7, with D maybe TRBD1 (6 bases). With 4 bases removed from V and 3 bases from J, the gap between germline ends came to 13 bases. CDR1 and CDR2 (germline): KGHSH, LQKENI. The CDR3 is made up of 14 amino acids. The CDR3 reads CASSLGQTNYEQYF. CDR3 nucleotide sequence: TGTGCCAGCTCACTAGGACAGACGAACTACGAGCAGTACTTC.

The chain is built from TRBV7-6 and TRBJ2-5; the D gene is possibly TRBD2 (6 bases). V shed 1 base and J shed 5 bases, with 14 bases lying between them. Germline V lookup: CDR1 SGHVS, CDR2 FNYEAQ. The CDR3 is 15 amino acids. The DNA of the CDR3 is TGTGCCAGCAGCTTAGGGTGGAGGGGAGCGGAGACCCAGTACTTC. Translating gives CASSLGWRGAETQYF.

This rearrangement joins TRBV6-5 to TRBJ2-2, with TRBD1 matching over 9 bases. Germline CDR1 is MNHEY and CDR2 is SVGAGI. Trimming at V came to 6 bases and at J to 10 bases, leaving 3 bases not matched to a gene. The length of the CDR3 is 12 residues. Written as DNA, the CDR3 is TGTGCCAGCAGCGGACAGGGGACGGAGCTGTTTTTT. This gives the protein CASSGQGTELFF.

The chain has TRBV3-1 (or the pseudogene TRBV3-2) and TRBJ1-4; 8 bases are a match to TRBD1. The CDR3 loop spans 13 amino acids. J gave up 11 bases and V 4 bases, and 6 bases lay outside the gene matches. Germline V lookup: CDR1 LGHDT, CDR2 YNNKEL (reference sequence). This CDR3 reads CASSRKDREKLFF. For the CDR3, the DNA is TGTGCCAGCAGCCGGAAGGACAGGGAGAAACTGTTTTTT.

V usage is TRBV12-3 or TRBV12-4 and J usage is TRBJ2-1; 7 bases fit TRBD1. The CDR3 totals 13 residues. V lost 5 bases, J lost 10 bases, and 8 bases stayed unmatched. CDR3 bases: TGTGCCAGCAGTCGTAGACAGGGCCAGGAGCAGTTCTTC. Translation gives CASSRRQGQEQFF.

V and J are TRBV12-3 or TRBV12-4 and TRBJ1-5; D not resolved. The CDR3 consists of 12 residues. V lost 8 bases and J 0 bases, leaving 5 bases between the germline ends. CDR3 sequence: CASQISNQPQHF. The CDR3 DNA is TGTGCCAGCCAGATTAGCAATCAGCCCCAGCATTTT.

This chain uses TRBV3-1 (or the pseudogene TRBV3-2) with TRBJ2-1; 10 bases map to TRBD2. CDR3 length: 12 residues. Germline values: CDR1 LGHDT, CDR2 YNNKEL (reference sequence). Germline trimming cut 8 bases from V and 12 bases from J; bases unmatched to any gene: 7. The CDR3 region is CASGLAAVGQFF. The CDR3 bases are TGTGCCAGCGGACTAGCGGCCGTAGGGCAGTTCTTC.

The chain joins TRBV5-1 to TRBJ1-6; maybe TRBD1 (6 bases). The CDR3 extends over 15 amino acids. Germline CDR1 and CDR2: SGHRS and YFSETQ. V lost 1 base to trimming and J lost 7 bases, with 12 bases between them. The CDR3 loop is CASSLRTATNSPLHF. In DNA, the CDR3 is TGCGCCAGCAGCTTGAGGACAGCGACCAATTCACCCCTCCACTTT.

The chain combines TRBV2 with TRBJ1-2; 7 nucleotides match TRBD1. With 4 bases clipped from V and 5 bases from J, the junction kept 7 bases outside the gene matches. From germline, CDR1 is SNHLY and CDR2 FYNNEI. This CDR3 region has 14 residues. As DNA, the CDR3 is TGTGCCAGCAGTGGACAGGGAAGGATGTATGGCTACACCTTC. Its protein is CASSGQGRMYGYTF.

V and J are TRBV10-1 and TRBJ1-1, with a tentative D call TRBD1 (5 bases). Germline CDR1 and CDR2: WNHNN and SYGVQD (reference sequence). Trimming cost V 7 bases and J 1 base, with 10 bases left between them. This CDR3 is 13 amino acids long. CDR3 DNA sequence: TGCGCCAGCAAGAAGGGGCAGAACACTGAAGCTTTCTTT. It is translated as CASKKGQNTEAFF.

The chain employs TRBV29-1 and TRBJ1-1; 12 bases match TRBD1. Germline V gene data show CDR1 as SQVTM and CDR2 as ANQGSEA. The length of the CDR3 is 17 residues. V trimming: 6 bases; J trimming: 2 bases; junction bases outside the gene matches: 13. The chain's CDR3 is CSVAKFPGTGGNTEAFF. Written as DNA, the CDR3 is TGCAGCGTCGCCAAGTTCCCCGGGACAGGGGGCAACACTGAAGCTTTCTTT.